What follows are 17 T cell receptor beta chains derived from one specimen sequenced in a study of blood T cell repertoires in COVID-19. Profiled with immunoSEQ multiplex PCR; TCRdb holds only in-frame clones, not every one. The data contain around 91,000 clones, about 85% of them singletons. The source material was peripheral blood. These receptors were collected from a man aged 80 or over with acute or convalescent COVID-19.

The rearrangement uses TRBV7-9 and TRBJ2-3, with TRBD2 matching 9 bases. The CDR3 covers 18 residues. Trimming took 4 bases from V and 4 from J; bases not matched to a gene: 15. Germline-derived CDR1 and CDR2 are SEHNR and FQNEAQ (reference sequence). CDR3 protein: CASSYPRSPSGKSDTQYF. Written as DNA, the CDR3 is TGTGCCAGCAGCTACCCGCGTTCTCCTAGCGGGAAGTCAGATACGCAGTATTTT.

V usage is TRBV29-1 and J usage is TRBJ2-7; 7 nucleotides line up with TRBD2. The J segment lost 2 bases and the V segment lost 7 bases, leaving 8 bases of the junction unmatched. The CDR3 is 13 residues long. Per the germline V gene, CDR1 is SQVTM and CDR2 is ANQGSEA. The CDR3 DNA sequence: TGCAGCGCCTCTAGTGGGACTACCTACGAGCAGTACTTC. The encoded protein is CSASSGTTYEQYF.

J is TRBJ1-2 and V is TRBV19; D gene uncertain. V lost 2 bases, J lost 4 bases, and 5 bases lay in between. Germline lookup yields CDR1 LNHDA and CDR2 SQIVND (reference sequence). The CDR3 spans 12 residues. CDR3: CASSIPSYGYTF. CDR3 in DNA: TGTGCCAGTAGTATACCATCCTATGGCTACACCTTC.

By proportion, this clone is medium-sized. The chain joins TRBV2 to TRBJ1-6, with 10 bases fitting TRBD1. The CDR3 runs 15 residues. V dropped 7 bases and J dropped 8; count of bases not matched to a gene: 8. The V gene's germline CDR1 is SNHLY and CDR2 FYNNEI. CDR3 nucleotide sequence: TGTGCCAGCATTCTCTCCGGGACAGGGGATTCACCCCTCCACTTT. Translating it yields CASILSGTGDSPLHF.

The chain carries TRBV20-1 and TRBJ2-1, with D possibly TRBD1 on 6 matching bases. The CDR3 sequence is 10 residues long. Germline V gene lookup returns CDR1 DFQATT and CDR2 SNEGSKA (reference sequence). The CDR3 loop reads CSAGDGEQFF. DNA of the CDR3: TGCAGCGCAGGGGACGGTGAGCAGTTCTTC.

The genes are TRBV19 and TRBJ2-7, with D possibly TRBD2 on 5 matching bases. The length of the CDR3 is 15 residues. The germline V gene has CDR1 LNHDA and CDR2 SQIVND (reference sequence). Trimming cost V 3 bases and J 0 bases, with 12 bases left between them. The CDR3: CASSMGEEFSYEQYF. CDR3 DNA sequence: TGTGCCAGTAGTATGGGAGAGGAATTCTCCTACGAGCAGTACTTC.

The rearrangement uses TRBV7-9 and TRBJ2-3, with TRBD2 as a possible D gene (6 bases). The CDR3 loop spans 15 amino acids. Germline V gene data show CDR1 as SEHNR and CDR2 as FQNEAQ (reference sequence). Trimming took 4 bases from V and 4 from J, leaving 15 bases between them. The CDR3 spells CASSSTSFDPDTQYF. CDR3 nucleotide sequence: TGTGCCAGCAGCTCGACTAGTTTCGACCCAGATACGCAGTATTTT.

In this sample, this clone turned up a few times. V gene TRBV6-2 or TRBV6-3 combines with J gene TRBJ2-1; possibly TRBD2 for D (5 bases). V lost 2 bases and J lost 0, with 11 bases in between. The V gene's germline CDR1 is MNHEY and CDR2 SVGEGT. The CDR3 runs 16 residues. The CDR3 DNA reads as TGTGCCAGCAGTTACGAGGGCGGCGTCTCCTACAATGAGCAGTTCTTC. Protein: CASSYEGGVSYNEQFF.

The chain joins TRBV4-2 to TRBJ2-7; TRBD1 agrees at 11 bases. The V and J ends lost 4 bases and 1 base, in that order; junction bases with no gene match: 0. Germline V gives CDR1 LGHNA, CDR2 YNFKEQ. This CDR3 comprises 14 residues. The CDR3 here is CASSRDRGSYEQYF. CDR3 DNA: TGTGCCAGCAGCCGGGACAGGGGGTCCTACGAGCAGTACTTC.

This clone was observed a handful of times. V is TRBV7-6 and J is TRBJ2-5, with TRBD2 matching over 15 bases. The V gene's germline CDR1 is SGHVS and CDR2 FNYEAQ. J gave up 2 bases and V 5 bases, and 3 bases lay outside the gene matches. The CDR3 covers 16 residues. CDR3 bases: TGTGCCAGCAGCATGGGGACTAGCGGGAGGCAAGAGACCCAGTACTTC. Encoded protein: CASSMGTSGRQETQYF.

This chain's CDR3 is CASSLGQGSSYGYTF. DNA for the CDR3: TGTGCCAGCAGCCTCGGACAGGGTAGTTCCTATGGCTACACCTTC. The chain couples TRBV27 to TRBJ1-2; 8 bases match TRBD1. In germline, CDR1 is MNHEY, CDR2 SMNVEV (reference sequence). The CDR3 contains 15 residues. With V trimmed by 6 bases and J by 4 bases, 10 bases remained unmatched.

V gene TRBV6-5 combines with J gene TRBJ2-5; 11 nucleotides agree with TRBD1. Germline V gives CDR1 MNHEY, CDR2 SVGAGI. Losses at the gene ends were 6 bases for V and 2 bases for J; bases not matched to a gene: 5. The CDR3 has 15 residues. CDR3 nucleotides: TGTGCCAGCAGCGGACAGGGGGCGCATCAAGAGACCCAGTACTTC. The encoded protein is CASSGQGAHQETQYF.

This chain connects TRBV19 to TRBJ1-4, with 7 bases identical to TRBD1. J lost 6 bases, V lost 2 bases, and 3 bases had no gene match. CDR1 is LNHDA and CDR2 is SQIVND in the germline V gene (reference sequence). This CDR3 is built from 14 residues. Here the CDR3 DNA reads TGTGCCAGTAGTATAAGGGGGCTTGATGAAAAACTGTTTTTT. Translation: CASSIRGLDEKLFF. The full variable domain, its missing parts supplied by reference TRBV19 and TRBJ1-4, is DGGITQSPKYLFRKEGQNVTLSCEQNLNHDAMYWYRQDPGQGLRLIYYSQIVNDFQKGDIAEGYSVSREKKESFPLTVTSAQKNPTAFYLCASSIRGLDEKLFFGSGTQLSVL.

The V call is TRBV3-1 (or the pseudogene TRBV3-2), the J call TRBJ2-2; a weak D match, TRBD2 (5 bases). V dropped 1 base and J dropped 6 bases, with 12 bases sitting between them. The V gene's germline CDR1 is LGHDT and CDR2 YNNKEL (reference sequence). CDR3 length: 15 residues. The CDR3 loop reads CASSQGGLGSGELFF. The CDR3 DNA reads TGTGCCAGCAGCCAAGGCGGGCTAGGGTCCGGGGAGCTGTTTTTT.

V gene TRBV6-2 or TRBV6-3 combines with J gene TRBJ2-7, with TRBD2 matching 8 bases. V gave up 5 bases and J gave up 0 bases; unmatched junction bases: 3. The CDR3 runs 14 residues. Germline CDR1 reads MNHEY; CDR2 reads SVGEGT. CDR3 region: CASSAGGRSYEQYF. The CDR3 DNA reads TGTGCCAGCAGTGCGGGAGGCCGCTCCTACGAGCAGTACTTC.

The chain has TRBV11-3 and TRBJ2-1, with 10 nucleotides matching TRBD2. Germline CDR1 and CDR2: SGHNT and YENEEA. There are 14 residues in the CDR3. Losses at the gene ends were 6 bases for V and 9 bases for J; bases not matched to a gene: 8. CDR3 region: CASRASGRAREQFF. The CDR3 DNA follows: TGTGCCAGCAGGGCGAGCGGGAGGGCCCGTGAGCAGTTCTTC.

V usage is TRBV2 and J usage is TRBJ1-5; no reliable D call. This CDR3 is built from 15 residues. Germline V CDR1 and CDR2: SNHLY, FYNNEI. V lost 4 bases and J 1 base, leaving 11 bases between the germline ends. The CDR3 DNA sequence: TGTGCCAGCAGTGTCACCGGGTTGAGCAATCAGCCCCAGCATTTT. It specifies CASSVTGLSNQPQHF. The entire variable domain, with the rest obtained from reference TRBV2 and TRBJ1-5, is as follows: EPEVTQTPSHQVTQMGQEVILRCVPISNHLYFYWYRQILGQKVEFLVSFYNNEISEKSEIFDDQFSVERPDGSNFTLKIRSTKLEDSAMYFCASSVTGLSNQPQHFGDGTRLSIL.